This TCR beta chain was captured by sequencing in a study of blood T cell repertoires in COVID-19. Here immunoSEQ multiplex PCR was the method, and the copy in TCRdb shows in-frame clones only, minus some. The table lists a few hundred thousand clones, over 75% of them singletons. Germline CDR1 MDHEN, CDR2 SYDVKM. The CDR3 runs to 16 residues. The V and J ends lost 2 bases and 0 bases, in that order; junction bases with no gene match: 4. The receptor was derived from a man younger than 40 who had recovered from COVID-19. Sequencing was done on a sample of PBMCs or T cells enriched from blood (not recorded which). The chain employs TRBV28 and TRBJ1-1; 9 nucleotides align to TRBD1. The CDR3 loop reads CASSLLDRGVNTEAFF. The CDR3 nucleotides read TGTGCCAGCAGTTTACTGGACAGGGGAGTGAACACTGAAGCTTTCTTT.